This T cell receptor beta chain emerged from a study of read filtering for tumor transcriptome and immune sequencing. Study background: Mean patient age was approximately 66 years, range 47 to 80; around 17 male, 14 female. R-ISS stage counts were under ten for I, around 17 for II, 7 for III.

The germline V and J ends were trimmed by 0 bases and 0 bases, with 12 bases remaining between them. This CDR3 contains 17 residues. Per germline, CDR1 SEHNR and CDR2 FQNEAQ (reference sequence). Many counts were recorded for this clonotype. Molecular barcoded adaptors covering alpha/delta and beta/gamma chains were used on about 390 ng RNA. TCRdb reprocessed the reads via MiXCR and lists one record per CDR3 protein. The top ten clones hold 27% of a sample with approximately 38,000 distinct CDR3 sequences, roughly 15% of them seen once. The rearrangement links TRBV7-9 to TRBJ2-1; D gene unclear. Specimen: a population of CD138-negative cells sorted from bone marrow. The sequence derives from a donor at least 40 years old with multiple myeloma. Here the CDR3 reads CASSLALSRDSYNEQFF. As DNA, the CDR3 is TGTGCCAGCAGCTTAGCGCTTTCTAGGGACTCCTACAATGAGCAGTTCTTC. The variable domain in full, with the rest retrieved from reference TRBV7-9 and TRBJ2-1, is DTGVSQNPRHKITKRGQNVTFRCDPISEHNRLYWYRQTLGQGPEFLTYFQNEAQLEKSRLLSDRFSAERPKGSFSTLEIQRTEQGDSAMYLCASSLALSRDSYNEQFFGPGTRLTVL.